Below are 19 T cell receptor beta chains sequenced from a single sample in a study of blood T cells in healthy people across ages. Sample-barcoded 5' priming and a J-beta primer mix drove a second PCR of roughly 6 to 12 cycles. Using its own MiXCR run on the 5' RACE reads, TCRdb lists one record per CDR3 protein. The sample records about 400,000 distinct CDR3 sequences, approximately 51% being singletons. The sample was blood. These receptor sequences come from a man aged 55 to 69 in good health.

J is TRBJ2-5 and V is TRBV27, with D possibly being TRBD1 or TRBD2 (5 bases each). The germline CDR1 and CDR2 sequences are MNHEY and SMNVEV (reference sequence). This CDR3 comprises 14 residues. The germline V and J ends were trimmed by 4 bases and 7 bases, with 16 bases remaining between them. CDR3: CASSWDALSGTQYF. The CDR3 DNA follows: TGTGCCAGCAGTTGGGACGCCCTAAGTGGGACCCAGTACTTC.

This chain joins TRBV6-2 or TRBV6-3 and TRBJ2-1; possible D gene TRBD1, 5 bases. Deletions cut 6 bases from V and 4 bases from J, with 16 bases between. There are 15 residues in the CDR3. Germline V gene lookup returns CDR1 MNHEY and CDR2 SVGEGT. CDR3 residues: CASSHGRGAYNEQFF. CDR3 in DNA: TGTGCCAGCAGCCACGGAAGGGGCGCATACAATGAGCAGTTCTTC.

This clonotype has only one observation. V is TRBV6-6 and J is TRBJ1-1; D gene ambiguous. This CDR3 has 14 residues. The germline V gene has CDR1 MNHNY and CDR2 SVGAGI (reference sequence). V was trimmed by 2 bases and J by 4 bases, leaving 11 bases between them. DNA of the CDR3: TGTGCCAGCAGTTACAGTGTTGTGGGCACTGAAGCTTTCTTT. Protein sequence: CASSYSVVGTEAFF.

In its sample, this clonotype was seen a few times. This rearrangement joins TRBV6-2 or TRBV6-3 to TRBJ2-1; TRBD2 matches at 9 bases. V trimming: 6 bases; J trimming: 10 bases; junction bases outside the gene matches: 19. The CDR3 has 17 residues. CDR1 is MNHEY and CDR2 is SVGEGT in the germline V gene. In DNA, the CDR3 is TGTGCCAGCAGCAATCAGTTTTCTAGCGGGATGCAGGGAGAGCAGTTCTTC. It yields the protein CASSNQFSSGMQGEQFF.

This clonotype was detected a few times. The rearrangement joins TRBV7-9 to TRBJ1-1; a possible D gene is TRBD1 (5 bases). The length of the CDR3 is 17 residues. Trimming took 4 bases from V and 1 from J, leaving 19 bases between them. Germline values: CDR1 SEHNR, CDR2 FQNEAQ (reference sequence). DNA of the CDR3: TGTGCCAGCAGCTACACCACGATCAGGGCTCCGAACACTGAAGCTTTCTTT. Translating gives CASSYTTIRAPNTEAFF.

This sequence joins TRBV13 and TRBJ2-5, with D possibly being TRBD2 (5 bases). V lost 0 bases to trimming and J lost 4 bases, with 15 bases between them. CDR3 size: 16 residues. Germline V lookup: CDR1 PRHDT, CDR2 FYEKMQ (reference sequence). The CDR3 sequence is CASSLGRRTRLETQYF. The CDR3 DNA is TGTGCCAGCAGCTTAGGCCGGAGGACCCGATTAGAGACCCAGTACTTC.

The chain is built from TRBV10-3 and TRBJ2-1; D unresolved. CDR3 length equals 14 residues. Germline loops: CDR1 ENHRY, CDR2 SYGVKD. Between the trimmed V and J ends, which lost 7 bases and 3 bases, there was a span of 13 bases. CDR3 protein: CAIKRASGYNEQFF. CDR3 in DNA: TGTGCCATCAAAAGGGCATCCGGCTACAATGAGCAGTTCTTC.

The sample holds one count of this clonotype. The chain carries TRBV20-1 and TRBJ2-5, with a weak D call TRBD1 (7 bases). With 3 bases removed from V and 1 base from J, the gap between germline ends came to 12 bases. Germline V gene lookup returns CDR1 DFQATT and CDR2 SNEGSKA (reference sequence). The CDR3 consists of 14 residues. The CDR3 protein is CSASWQGGQETQYF. CDR3 DNA sequence: TGCAGTGCTAGTTGGCAGGGGGGCCAAGAGACCCAGTACTTC.

This clonotype appeared a few times. This chain uses TRBV7-9 with TRBJ2-2; D is possibly TRBD2 (6 bases). The V end lost 5 bases, the J end lost 5 bases, and 18 bases lay between the germline ends. CDR3 length: 16 residues. Germline-derived CDR1 and CDR2 are SEHNR and FQNEAQ (reference sequence). The DNA for the CDR3 is TGTGCCAGCAGCCGACGGGGACTCCGTGTGACCGGGGAGCTGTTTTTT. Translated, it gives CASSRRGLRVTGELFF.

The CDR3 here is CASSVRGTVSGANVLTF. The DNA of the CDR3 is TGTGCCAGCAGCGTACGGGGGACGGTCTCTGGGGCCAACGTCCTGACTTTC. The chain links TRBV9 to TRBJ2-6, with D maybe TRBD2 (6 bases). Germline CDR1 SGDLS, CDR2 YYNGEE. The CDR3 covers 17 residues. V was cut by 1 base and J by 0 bases, with 11 bases left in between.

The chain joins TRBV14 to TRBJ1-2, with D hard to call. This CDR3 is built from 16 residues. Germline V CDR1 and CDR2: SGHDN, FVKESK. V shed 1 base and J shed 3 bases, with 15 bases lying between them. Here the CDR3 DNA reads TGTGCCAGCAGCCAAGGACTGTTCACGGATTACTATGGCTACACCTTC. Residues: CASSQGLFTDYYGYTF.

The rearrangement joins TRBV7-8 to TRBJ2-1; TRBD2 might be the D (6 bases). CDR3 length: 17 amino acids. Germline V lookup: CDR1 SGHVS, CDR2 FQNEAQ. V was cut by 1 base and J by 6 bases, with 19 bases left in between. This CDR3 is CASSLVWGDGGINEQFF. As DNA, the CDR3 is TGTGCCAGCAGCTTAGTTTGGGGAGACGGGGGTATCAATGAGCAGTTCTTC.

The CDR3 reads CASSESLAGVYNEQFF. CDR3 coding DNA: TGTGCCAGCAGTGAGTCTCTAGCGGGGGTATACAATGAGCAGTTCTTC. The genes are TRBV6-1 and TRBJ2-1; 10 bases fit TRBD2. J lost 4 bases, V lost 3 bases, and 6 bases had no gene match. The CDR3 contains 16 residues. Germline values: CDR1 MNHNS, CDR2 SASEGT.

In this sample, this clonotype turned up once. This chain uses TRBV12-3 or TRBV12-4 with TRBJ2-7; a weak D match, TRBD1 (5 bases). The CDR3 is made up of 15 amino acids. Trimming removed 3 bases at V and 5 bases at J, with 17 bases between. CDR3 sequence reads: CASSFMDKLGHEQYF. CDR3 coding DNA: TGTGCCAGCAGTTTCATGGACAAACTGGGCCACGAGCAGTACTTC.

This rearrangement joins TRBV18 to TRBJ2-1; 12 positions match TRBD2. CDR3 length: 17 amino acids. Unmatched junction bases numbered 0, after V lost 0 bases and J lost 0 bases. The germline V gene encodes CDR1 KGHSH and CDR2 LQKENI. As DNA, the CDR3 is TGTGCCAGCTCACCACCGACTAGCGGGAGCTCCTACAATGAGCAGTTCTTC. This sequence encodes CASSPPTSGSSYNEQFF.

V and J are TRBV27 and TRBJ1-2; 7 bases line up with TRBD1. This CDR3 is built from 17 residues. Germline CDR1 MNHEY, CDR2 SMNVEV (reference sequence). J was trimmed by 4 bases and V by 3 bases; bases with no gene match: 14. The DNA of the CDR3 is TGTGCCAGCAGTTTGTCCGCTCGAAATGACAGGGCCTATGGCTACACCTTC. It translates to CASSLSARNDRAYGYTF.

Turning to this clonotype: It may be a read error: a sequence one base away is much more abundant. J is TRBJ2-5 and V is TRBV20-1; D is unclear. This CDR3 comprises 10 residues. Germline CDR1 reads DFQATT; CDR2 reads SNEGSKA (reference sequence). Deletions cut 6 bases from V and 3 bases from J, with 5 bases between. CDR3 in DNA: TGCAGTGCCCAGAAAGAGACCCAGTACTTC. It translates to CSAQKETQYF.

The rearrangement links TRBV20-1 to TRBJ1-5; D gene unclear. Germline loops: CDR1 DFQATT, CDR2 SNEGSKA (reference sequence). This CDR3 is 14 amino acids long. V was clipped by 1 base and J by 7 bases, with 14 bases between them. Here the CDR3 reads CSARGQVLGQPQHF. DNA of the CDR3: TGCAGTGCTAGAGGTCAGGTCTTAGGGCAGCCCCAGCATTTT.

Worth noting for this clonotype: Since a much larger clone is just one base distant, this may be a read error. The CDR3 is CASSPGDRGNSPLHF. CDR3 sequence (DNA): TGTGCCAGCAGCCCGGGGGACAGGGGTAATTCACCCCTCCACTTT. The chain combines TRBV7-9 with TRBJ1-6; 10 bases are shared with TRBD1. CDR3 length: 15 residues. V lost 5 bases and J lost 6; bases outside the gene matches: 4. Germline CDR1 SEHNR, CDR2 FQNEAQ (reference sequence).